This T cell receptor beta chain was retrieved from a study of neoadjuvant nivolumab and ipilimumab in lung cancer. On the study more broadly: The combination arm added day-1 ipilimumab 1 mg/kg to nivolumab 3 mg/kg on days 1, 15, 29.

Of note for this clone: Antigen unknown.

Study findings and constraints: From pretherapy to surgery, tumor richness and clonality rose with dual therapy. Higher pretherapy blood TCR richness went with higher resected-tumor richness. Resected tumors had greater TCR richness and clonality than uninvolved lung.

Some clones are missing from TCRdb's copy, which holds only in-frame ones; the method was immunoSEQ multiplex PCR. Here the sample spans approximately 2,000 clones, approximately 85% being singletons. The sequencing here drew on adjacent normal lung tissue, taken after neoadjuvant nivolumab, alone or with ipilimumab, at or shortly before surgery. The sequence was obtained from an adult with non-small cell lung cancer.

CDR3 amino acids: CASSLGQGVDNEQFF. CDR3 sequence (DNA): TGTGCCAGCAGCTTGGGGCAGGGCGTCGACAATGAGCAGTTCTTC. The chain joins TRBV5-4 to TRBJ2-1, with D perhaps TRBD1 (5 bases). With 0 bases removed from V and 5 bases from J, the gap between germline ends came to 12 bases. Germline CDR1 reads SGHNT; CDR2 reads YYREEE (reference sequence). CDR3 length equals 15 residues.